These T cell receptor beta chains were read from a single sample in a study of blood T cells in healthy people across ages. Each CDR3 protein is one row after TCRdb ran MiXCR on the 5' RACE reads. The table lists some 760,000 distinct CDR3 sequences, around 25% of them singletons, with more than 3% in the top ten. The sample also formed part of further work on T cells of mothers and their children.

Sequences were obtained from blood. The source is a boy under 18 in good health. Both conserved end residues are part of each CDR3. D genes are given only for firm matches.

J	V	D	CDR3
TRBJ2-3	TRBV18	.	CASSPPGRVGTDTQYF
TRBJ1-5	TRBV12-3/TRBV12-4	.	CASSLRGNYQPQHF
TRBJ2-6	TRBV6-5	.	CASSYSQVSGANVLTF
TRBJ1-4	TRBV20-1	.	CSATPTGHHEKLFF
TRBJ1-6	TRBV27	.	CASSLSPGLGYSPLHF
TRBJ2-7	TRBV28	.	CASSPRLGASYEQYF
TRBJ2-1	TRBV14	.	CASSGQSYNEQFF
TRBJ2-1	TRBV11-1	TRBD1	CASSLEQGIYNEQFF
TRBJ2-3	TRBV20-1	.	CSASTGFTDTQYF
TRBJ2-1	TRBV9	.	CASSVGPGEQFF
TRBJ2-7	TRBV6-2/TRBV6-3	TRBD2	CASSYSTVGLADSYEQYF
TRBJ1-2	TRBV12-3/TRBV12-4	.	CASSLSGPRYGYTF
TRBJ2-7	TRBV6-2/TRBV6-3	.	CASSFLRQGGITYEQYF
TRBJ2-1	TRBV7-9	.	CASSPRDSVNEQFF
TRBJ1-2	TRBV2	.	CASSQPGGTNYGYTF
TRBJ2-5	TRBV20-1	.	CSARATSSEIETQYF
TRBJ2-7	TRBV27	.	CASSLRTEEYEQYF
TRBJ2-1	TRBV12-3/TRBV12-4	.	CAINPASLFSHTLTYNEQFF
TRBJ2-5	TRBV20-1	TRBD1	CSAKLQGVRETQYF
TRBJ2-1	TRBV7-6	.	CASSLPTRSSYNEQFF
.	TRBV20-1	.	CSARSPGQLEQYF
TRBJ2-5	TRBV12-3/TRBV12-4	.	CASSSSFETQYF
TRBJ1-2	TRBV18	.	CASSPGGDYGYTF
TRBJ2-1	TRBV9	.	CASSVAGGPGSYEQFF
TRBJ2-7	TRBV9	.	CASSDGRTGPYEQYF
TRBJ2-7	TRBV5-1	.	CASSVDGLSYEQYF
TRBJ2-2	TRBV4-3	.	CAGSLDDPRDTGELFF
TRBJ1-2	TRBV14	.	CASSQGGGYGYTF
TRBJ2-2	TRBV6-2/TRBV6-3	.	CASSPSGSTGELFF
TRBJ2-5	TRBV11-2	TRBD1	CASSLDLNRGETQYF
TRBJ2-6	TRBV15	.	CATSRGGRDAQSYGANVLTF
TRBJ2-1	TRBV19	.	CASSTGSNEQFF
TRBJ2-3	TRBV20-1	TRBD2	CSGRSGGTDTQYF
TRBJ2-1	TRBV29-1	.	CSVVDRDRNEQFF
TRBJ2-1	TRBV10-3	.	CAISEDPNEQFF
TRBJ2-5	TRBV12-3/TRBV12-4	TRBD1	CASSLAAGTEQETQYF
TRBJ2-3	TRBV4-1	.	CASSQAGLISDTQYF
TRBJ1-5	TRBV28	.	CASSSGVGFNSNQPQHF
TRBJ1-2	TRBV7-9	.	CASSHPGGRADGYTF
TRBJ2-6	TRBV12-3/TRBV12-4	.	CASSLVQGSSGANVLTF
TRBJ2-2	TRBV7-3	TRBD1	CASSPDPGQGITGELFF
TRBJ1-6	TRBV5-1	.	CASSSNPGSPLHF
TRBJ1-6	TRBV6-2/TRBV6-3	TRBD1	CASSYSGTGGAPLHF
TRBJ2-5	TRBV6-2/TRBV6-3	.	CASSYLLGTTQETQYF
TRBJ1-1	TRBV9	TRBD1	CAGSEKPQGARTEAFF
TRBJ2-3	TRBV6-5	.	CASSYSPGTGPGQRTDTRYF
TRBJ2-3	TRBV11-2	.	CASSGDSSDTDTQYF
TRBJ2-1	TRBV12-3/TRBV12-4	.	CASSLGGTGVYNEQFF
TRBJ2-5	TRBV28	.	CASSPTQGSVETQYF
TRBJ2-7	TRBV20-1	.	CSARATRSHEQYF
TRBJ2-5	TRBV4-3	.	CASSQDSVNQETQYF
TRBJ1-4	TRBV29-1	.	CSVDQDGSEKLFF
TRBJ2-1	TRBV12-3/TRBV12-4	.	CASSLAFEQFF